Listed below are T cell receptor beta chains from one sample, sequenced in a study of shared clonotypes between healthy human individuals. Produced via immunoSEQ multiplex PCR; TCRdb's table is partial and in-frame only. Counted here are about half a million clones, around 77% occurring once; the ten biggest clones make up 12%. Sequencing used PBMCs. These receptors were taken from a woman aged 40 to 55 in good health. Some clones in this sample may be carry-over from other donors' samples. Both conserved end residues are part of each CDR3. D genes are given only for firm matches. Only part of the rows carry a size: once, few, many, or a class if the clone is expanded.

v_gene	abundance	d_gene	j_gene	len	CDR3aa	CDR3nt
TRBV6-1	once	-	TRBJ1-2	12	CASSEIRDGYTF	TGTGCCAGCAGTGAAATTAGAGATGGCTACACCTTC
TRBV19	once	-	TRBJ1-5	16	CASSIGWGDRNQPQHF	TGTGCCAGTAGTATCGGGTGGGGCGACAGAAATCAGCCCCAGCATTTT
TRBV27	-	-	TRBJ1-2	12	CASSPLEGGYTF	TGTGCCAGCAGCCCTTTAGAGGGGGGCTACACCTTC
TRBV4-2	few	-	TRBJ2-3	16	CASSQESPASTDTQYF	TGTGCCAGCAGCCAAGAGAGTCCCGCTAGCACAGATACGCAGTATTTT
TRBV5-6	few	TRBD2	TRBJ2-1	17	CASSLAGGSEYRNEQFF	TGTGCCAGCAGCTTGGCCGGCGGGAGCGAGTATAGAAATGAGCAGTTCTTC
TRBV7-2	-	TRBD2	TRBJ2-5	18	CASSFRDMGLVHPETQYF	TGTGCCAGCAGCTTTAGGGATATGGGACTAGTACACCCTGAGACCCAGTACTTC
TRBV9	-	-	TRBJ2-1	14	CASSVGVHNNEQFF	TGTGCCAGCAGCGTAGGGGTCCATAACAATGAGCAGTTCTTC
TRBV7-2	-	TRBD2	TRBJ2-2	15	CASSRSGANTGELFF	TGTGCCAGCAGCAGAAGCGGGGCGAACACCGGGGAGCTGTTTTTT
TRBV6-5	-	-	TRBJ1-1	13	CASRYSGNTEAFF	TGTGCCAGCAGATATTCAGGGAACACTGAAGCTTTCTTT
TRBV5-4	-	-	TRBJ1-2	14	CASSLIDRYYGYTF	TGTGCCAGCAGCTTGATTGACAGATACTATGGCTACACCTTC
TRBV4-3	-	TRBD1	TRBJ1-2	18	CASSQDFPGQGYNYGYTF	TGCGCCAGCAGCCAAGATTTCCCTGGACAGGGGTATAACTATGGCTACACCTTC
TRBV27	-	-	TRBJ1-5	16	CASSLYRVEGHQPQHF	TGTGCCAGCAGTTTATACAGGGTTGAAGGGCATCAGCCCCAGCATTTT
TRBV25-1	-	-	TRBJ2-7	11	CASSEFYEQYF	TGTGCCAGCAGTGAATTCTACGAGCAGTACTTC
TRBV28	-	TRBD2	TRBJ2-7	11	CAAMGRAEQYF	TGTGCCGCGATGGGGAGGGCCGAGCAGTACTTC
TRBV19	-	TRBD2	TRBJ2-3	16	CASSILASGNTDTQYF	TGTGCCAGTAGTATACTGGCTAGCGGGAACACAGATACGCAGTATTTT
TRBV2	-	-	TRBJ2-3	12	CASTRSTDTQYF	TGTGCCAGCACTCGGAGCACAGATACGCAGTATTTT
TRBV29-1	-	-	TRBJ2-7	12	CSVARAGYEQYF	TGCAGCGTTGCTAGGGCTGGGTACGAGCAGTACTTC
TRBV6-1	-	-	TRBJ1-5	13	CASSDTQPQPQHF	TGTGCCAGCAGTGATACACAGCCTCAGCCCCAGCATTTT
TRBV27	-	-	TRBJ2-7	13	CASSLSGPYEQYF	TGTGCCAGCAGTCTTAGCGGTCCCTACGAGCAGTACTTC
TRBV19	-	-	TRBJ2-3	15	CASSIFSDRTDTQYF	TGTGCCAGTAGTATCTTTAGCGATAGGACAGATACGCAGTATTTT
TRBV11-1	many	-	TRBJ2-2	14	CASSFGGFVGELFF	TGTGCCAGCAGCTTTGGAGGTTTCGTCGGGGAGCTGTTTTTT
TRBV7-7	-	TRBD2	TRBJ2-1	15	CASSQRLAGDNEQFF	TGTGCTAGCAGCCAAAGACTAGCAGGAGACAATGAGCAGTTCTTC
TRBV28	-	-	TRBJ1-2	14	CASRLSLGNYGYTF	TGTGCCAGCAGACTCTCCCTGGGAAACTATGGCTACACCTTC
TRBV11-2	-	-	TRBJ2-3	11	CASSLVDTQYF	TGTGCCAGCAGCTTAGTGGATACGCAGTATTTT
TRBV5-1	-	-	TRBJ2-2	14	CASMSDGETGELFF	TGCGCCAGCATGTCGGACGGCGAGACCGGGGAGCTGTTTTTC
TRBV6-4	-	TRBD1	TRBJ2-3	15	CASSRTGGAADTQYF	TGTGCCAGCAGCCGGACAGGGGGCGCGGCAGATACGCAGTATTTT
TRBV30	-	-	TRBJ2-5	13	CAWSVLGKETQYF	TGTGCCTGGAGTGTACTGGGAAAAGAGACCCAGTACTTC
TRBV15	-	TRBD2	TRBJ2-1	16	CATSRAVAGGNNEQFF	TGTGCCACCAGCAGAGCGGTAGCGGGAGGCAACAATGAGCAGTTCTTC
TRBV6-6	-	-	TRBJ1-4	15	CASSYEGLNNEKLFF	TGTGCCAGCAGTTACGAAGGTTTAAATAATGAAAAACTGTTTTTT
TRBV19	-	-	TRBJ1-1	14	CASSLFGDTSEAFF	TGTGCCAGTAGCCTATTCGGGGACACGTCTGAAGCTTTCTTT